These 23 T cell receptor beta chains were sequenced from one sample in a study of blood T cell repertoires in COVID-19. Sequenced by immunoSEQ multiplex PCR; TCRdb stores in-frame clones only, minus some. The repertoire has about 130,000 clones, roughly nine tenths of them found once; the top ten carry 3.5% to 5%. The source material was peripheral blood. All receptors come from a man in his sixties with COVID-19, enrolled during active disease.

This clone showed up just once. CDR3 coding DNA: TGTGCCAGCAGCATCGGGTTCCCGGGAAACACCATATATTTT. Translated: CASSIGFPGNTIYF. The V and J genes are TRBV27 and TRBJ1-3, with D unresolved. Germline CDR1 reads MNHEY; CDR2 reads SMNVEV (reference sequence). The CDR3 runs to 14 residues. Between the trimmed V and J ends, which lost 6 bases and 4 bases, there was a span of 13 bases.

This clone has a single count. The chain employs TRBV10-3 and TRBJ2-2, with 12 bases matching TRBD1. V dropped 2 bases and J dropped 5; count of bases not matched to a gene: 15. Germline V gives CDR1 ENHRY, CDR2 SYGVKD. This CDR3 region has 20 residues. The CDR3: CAISERMPGQGAEKTGELFF. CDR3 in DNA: TGTGCCATCAGTGAGCGTATGCCGGGACAGGGGGCGGAGAAGACCGGGGAGCTGTTTTTT.

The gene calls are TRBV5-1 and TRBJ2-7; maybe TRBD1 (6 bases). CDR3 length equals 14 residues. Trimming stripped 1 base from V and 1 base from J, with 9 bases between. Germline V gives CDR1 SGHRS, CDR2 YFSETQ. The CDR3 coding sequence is TGCGCCAGCAGCTTGCTACAGGGTTCCTACGAGCAGTACTTC. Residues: CASSLLQGSYEQYF.

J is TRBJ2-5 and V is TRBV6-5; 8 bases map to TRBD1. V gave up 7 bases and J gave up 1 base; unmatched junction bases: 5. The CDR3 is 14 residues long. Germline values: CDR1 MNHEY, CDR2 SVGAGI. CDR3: CASNPDRAQETQYF. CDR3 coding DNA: TGTGCCAGCAATCCGGACAGGGCCCAAGAGACCCAGTACTTC.

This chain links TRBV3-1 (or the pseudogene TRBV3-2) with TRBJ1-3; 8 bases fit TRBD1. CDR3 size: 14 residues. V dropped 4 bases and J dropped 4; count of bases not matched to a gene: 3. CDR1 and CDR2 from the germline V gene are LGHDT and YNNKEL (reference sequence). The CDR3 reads CASSLGTGGNTIYF. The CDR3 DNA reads TGTGCCAGCAGCCTTGGGACAGGCGGAAACACCATATATTTT.

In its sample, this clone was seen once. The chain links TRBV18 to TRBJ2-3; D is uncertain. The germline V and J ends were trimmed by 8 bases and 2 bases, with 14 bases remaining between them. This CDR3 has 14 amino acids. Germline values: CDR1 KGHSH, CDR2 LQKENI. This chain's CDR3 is CASTNVVLTDTQYF. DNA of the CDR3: TGTGCCAGCACCAACGTAGTCCTCACAGATACGCAGTATTTT.

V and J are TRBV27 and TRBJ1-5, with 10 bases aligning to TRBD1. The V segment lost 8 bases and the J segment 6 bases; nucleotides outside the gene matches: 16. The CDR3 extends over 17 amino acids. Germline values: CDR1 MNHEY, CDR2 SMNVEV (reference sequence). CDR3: CASSPGQGPGASQPQHF. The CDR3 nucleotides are TGTGCCAGCTCCCCGGGACAGGGGCCAGGGGCCTCTCAGCCCCAGCATTTT.

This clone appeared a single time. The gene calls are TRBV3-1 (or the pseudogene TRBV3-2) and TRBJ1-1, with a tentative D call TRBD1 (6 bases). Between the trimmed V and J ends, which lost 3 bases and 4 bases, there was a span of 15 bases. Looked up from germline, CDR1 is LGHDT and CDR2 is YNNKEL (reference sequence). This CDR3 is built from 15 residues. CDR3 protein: CASSHPAGDATEAFF. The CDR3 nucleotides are TGTGCCAGCAGCCACCCAGCAGGGGATGCCACTGAAGCTTTCTTT.

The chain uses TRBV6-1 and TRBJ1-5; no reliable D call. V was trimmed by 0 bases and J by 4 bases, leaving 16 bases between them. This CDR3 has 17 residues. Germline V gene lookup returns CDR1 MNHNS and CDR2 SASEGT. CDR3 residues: CASSEALDSVTNQPQHF. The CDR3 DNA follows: TGTGCCAGCAGTGAAGCGCTAGACTCCGTGACTAATCAGCCCCAGCATTTT.

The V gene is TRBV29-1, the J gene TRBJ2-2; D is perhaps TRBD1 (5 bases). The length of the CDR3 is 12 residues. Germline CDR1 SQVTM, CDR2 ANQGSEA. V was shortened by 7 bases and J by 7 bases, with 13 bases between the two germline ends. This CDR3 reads CSGQGSDGELFF. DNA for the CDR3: TGCAGCGGTCAGGGATCGGACGGGGAGCTGTTTTTT.

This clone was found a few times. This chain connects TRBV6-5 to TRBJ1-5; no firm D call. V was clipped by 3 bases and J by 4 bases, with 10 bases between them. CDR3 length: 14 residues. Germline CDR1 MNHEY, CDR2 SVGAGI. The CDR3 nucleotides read TGTGCCAGCAGTTATAGGACGGGGAATCAGCCCCAGCATTTT. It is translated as CASSYRTGNQPQHF.

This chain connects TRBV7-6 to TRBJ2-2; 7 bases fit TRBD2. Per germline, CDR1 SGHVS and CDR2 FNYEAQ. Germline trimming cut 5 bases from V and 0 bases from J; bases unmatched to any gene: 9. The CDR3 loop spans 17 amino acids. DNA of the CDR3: TGTGCCAGCAGCGTCTTCTCTAGCGGAACGAACACCGGGGAGCTGTTTTTT. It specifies CASSVFSSGTNTGELFF. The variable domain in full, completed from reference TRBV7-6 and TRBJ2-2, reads GAGVSQSPRYKVTKRGQDVALRCDPISGHVSLYWYRQALGQGPEFLTYFNYEAQQDKSGLPNDRFSAERPEGSISTLTIQRTEQRDSAMYRCASSVFSSGTNTGELFFGEGSRLTVL.

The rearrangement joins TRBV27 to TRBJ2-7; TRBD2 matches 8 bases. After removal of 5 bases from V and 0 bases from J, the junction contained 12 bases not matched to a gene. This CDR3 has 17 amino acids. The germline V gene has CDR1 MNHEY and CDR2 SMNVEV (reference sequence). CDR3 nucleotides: TGTGCCAGCAGTCCCTTGCCGCTAGCGGGTAACTCCTACGAGCAGTACTTC. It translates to CASSPLPLAGNSYEQYF.

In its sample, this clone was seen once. CDR3 sequence (DNA): TGTGCCAGCAGTGAAATGACTGGGGGGTACAATGAGCAGTTCTTC. Translation gives CASSEMTGGYNEQFF. The genes are TRBV25-1 and TRBJ2-1; tentative D call: TRBD2 (6 bases). The CDR3 runs to 15 residues. Trimming removed 2 bases at V and 4 bases at J, with 12 bases between. Germline-derived CDR1 and CDR2 are MGHDK and SYGVNS.

Here the CDR3 reads CASSVDQTSGRREQFF. The CDR3, as DNA: TGTGCCAGCAGCGTAGACCAGACTAGCGGGAGACGGGAGCAGTTCTTC. This chain connects TRBV9 to TRBJ2-1; 12 bases are a match to TRBD2. The CDR3 covers 16 residues. The germline gives CDR1 SGDLS, CDR2 YYNGEE. V lost 0 bases to trimming and J lost 10 bases; unmatched junction nucleotides: 8. The variable domain in full, with the rest retrieved from reference TRBV9 and TRBJ2-1, is DSGVTQTPKHLITATGQRVTLRCSPRSGDLSVYWYQQSLDQGLQFLIQYYNGEERAKGNILERFSAQQFPDLHSELNLSSLELGDSALYFCASSVDQTSGRREQFFGPGTRLTVL.

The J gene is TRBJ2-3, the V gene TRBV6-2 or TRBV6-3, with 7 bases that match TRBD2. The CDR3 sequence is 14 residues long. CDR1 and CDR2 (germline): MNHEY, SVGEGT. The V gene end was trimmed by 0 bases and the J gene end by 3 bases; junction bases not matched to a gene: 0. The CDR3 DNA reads TGTGCCAGCAGTTACTCGCGGGGGACAGATACGCAGTATTTT. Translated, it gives CASSYSRGTDTQYF.

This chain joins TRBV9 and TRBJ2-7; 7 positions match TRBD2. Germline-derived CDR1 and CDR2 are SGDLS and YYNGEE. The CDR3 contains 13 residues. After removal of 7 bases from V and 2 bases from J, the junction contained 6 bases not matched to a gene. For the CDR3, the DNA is TGTGCCAGCGGGGGAGGGGCCCCCTACGAGCAGTACTTC. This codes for CASGGGAPYEQYF.

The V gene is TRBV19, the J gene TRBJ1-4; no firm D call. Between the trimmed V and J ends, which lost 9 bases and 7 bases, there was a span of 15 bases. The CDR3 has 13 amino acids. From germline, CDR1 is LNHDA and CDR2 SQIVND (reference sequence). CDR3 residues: CASNEPHSEKLFF. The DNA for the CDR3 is TGTGCCAGCAACGAACCTCACAGTGAAAAACTGTTTTTT. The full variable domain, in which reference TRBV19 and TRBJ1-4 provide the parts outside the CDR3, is DGGITQSPKYLFRKEGQNVTLSCEQNLNHDAMYWYRQDPGQGLRLIYYSQIVNDFQKGDIAEGYSVSREKKESFPLTVTSAQKNPTAFYLCASNEPHSEKLFFGSGTQLSVL.

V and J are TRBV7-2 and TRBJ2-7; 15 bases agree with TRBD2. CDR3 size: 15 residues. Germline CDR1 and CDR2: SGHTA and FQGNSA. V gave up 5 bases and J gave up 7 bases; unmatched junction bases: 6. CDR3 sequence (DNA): TGTGCCAGCAGCCCTCGGACTAGCGGGAGGGTTGAGCAGTACTTC. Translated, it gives CASSPRTSGRVEQYF.

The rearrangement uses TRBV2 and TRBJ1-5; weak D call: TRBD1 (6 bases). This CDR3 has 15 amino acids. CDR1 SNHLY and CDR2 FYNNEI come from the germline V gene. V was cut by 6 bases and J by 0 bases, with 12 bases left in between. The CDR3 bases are TGTGCCAGCAGCGACAGGCACATTAGCAATCAGCCCCAGCATTTT. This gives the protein CASSDRHISNQPQHF.

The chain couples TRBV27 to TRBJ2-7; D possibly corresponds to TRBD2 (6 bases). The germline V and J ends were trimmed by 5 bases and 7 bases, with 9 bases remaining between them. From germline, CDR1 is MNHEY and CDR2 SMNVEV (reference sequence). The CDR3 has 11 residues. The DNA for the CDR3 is TGTGCCAGCAGTCTCCGGGGGGAGCAGTACTTC. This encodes CASSLRGEQYF.

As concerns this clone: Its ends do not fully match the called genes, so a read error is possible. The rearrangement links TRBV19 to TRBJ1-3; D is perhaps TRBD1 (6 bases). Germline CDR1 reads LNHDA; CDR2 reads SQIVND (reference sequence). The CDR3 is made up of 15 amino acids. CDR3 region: CASNTGKFSGNTIYF. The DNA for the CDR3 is TGTGCTAGTAACACAGGGAAGTTCTCTGGAAACACCATATATTTT.

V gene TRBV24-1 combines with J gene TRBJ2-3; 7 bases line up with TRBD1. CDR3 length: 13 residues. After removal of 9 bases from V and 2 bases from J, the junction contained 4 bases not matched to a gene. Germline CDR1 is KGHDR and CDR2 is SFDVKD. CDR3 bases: TGTGCCACCTCGGGACAGTTCACAGATACGCAGTATTTT. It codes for CATSGQFTDTQYF.